Listed below are T cell receptor beta chains from one sample, sequenced in a study of shared clonotypes between healthy human individuals. Sequencing used immunoSEQ multiplex PCR; TCRdb keeps in-frame clones, though not all of them. The sample carries some 2,000,000 clones, 85% to 95% recorded once. Sequenced sample: naive CD4+ T cells sorted from blood. The receptors stem from a young man in good health. Each CDR3 is given with its conserved first and last residue. Each record gives: clone size, D gene, V gene, J gene, CDR3 protein, CDR3 DNA. D genes are given only for firm matches. Clone size is stated in some rows and not others, as once, few, many or a class when expanded.

clone_size: .; d_call: .; v_call: TRBV27; j_call: TRBJ1-1; cdr3_aa: CASSLRGTSTEAFF; cdr3_nt: TGTGCCAGCAGTTTACGTGGGACAAGCACTGAAGCTTTCTTT
clone_size: .; d_call: .; v_call: TRBV28; j_call: TRBJ1-2; cdr3_aa: CASSLNYGYTF; cdr3_nt: TGTGCCAGCAGTTTGAACTATGGCTACACCTTC
clone_size: once; d_call: TRBD2; v_call: TRBV18; j_call: TRBJ2-3; cdr3_aa: CASSQTSADTQYF; cdr3_nt: TGTGCCAGCTCACAGACTAGCGCCGATACGCAGTATTTT
clone_size: .; d_call: .; v_call: TRBV7-2; j_call: TRBJ2-3; cdr3_aa: CASSWSDTQYF; cdr3_nt: TGTGCCAGCAGCTGGTCTGATACGCAGTATTTT
clone_size: .; d_call: TRBD2; v_call: TRBV4-3; j_call: TRBJ2-7; cdr3_aa: CASSQSREGLYEQYF; cdr3_nt: TGCGCCAGCAGCCAGTCACGGGAGGGCCTTTACGAGCAGTACTTC
clone_size: .; d_call: .; v_call: TRBV6-5; j_call: TRBJ2-2; cdr3_aa: CASRNLADRPGELFF; cdr3_nt: TGTGCCAGCAGGAATCTTGCGGACCGCCCCGGGGAGCTGTTTTTT
clone_size: once; d_call: .; v_call: TRBV5-6; j_call: TRBJ2-2; cdr3_aa: CASSYNTGELFF; cdr3_nt: TGTGCCAGCAGCTATAACACCGGGGAGCTGTTTTTT
clone_size: .; d_call: .; v_call: TRBV6-1; j_call: TRBJ2-2; cdr3_aa: CASEDVNTGELFF; cdr3_nt: TGTGCCAGCGAGGACGTTAACACCGGGGAGCTGTTTTTT
clone_size: .; d_call: .; v_call: TRBV25-1; j_call: TRBJ2-5; cdr3_aa: CASRVGETQYF; cdr3_nt: TGTGCCAGCAGAGTCGGCGAGACCCAGTACTTC
clone_size: .; d_call: .; v_call: TRBV5-1; j_call: TRBJ1-6; cdr3_aa: CASSLGGENNSPLHF; cdr3_nt: TGCGCCAGCAGCTTGGGAGGGGAGAACAATTCACCCCTCCACTTT
clone_size: .; d_call: TRBD2; v_call: TRBV5-1; j_call: TRBJ2-2; cdr3_aa: CASSWTLPGLAGVATGELFF; cdr3_nt: TGCGCCAGCAGCTGGACACTTCCGGGACTAGCGGGAGTGGCGACCGGGGAGCTGTTTTTT
clone_size: .; d_call: TRBD2; v_call: TRBV5-1; j_call: TRBJ2-3; cdr3_aa: CASSLGTTGDTQYF; cdr3_nt: TGCGCCAGCAGCCTAGGGACTACGGGAGATACGCAGTATTTT
clone_size: .; d_call: .; v_call: TRBV5-6; j_call: TRBJ1-4; cdr3_aa: CASSLNPGGEKLFF; cdr3_nt: TGTGCCAGCAGCTTGAACCCCGGAGGAGAAAAACTGTTTTTT
clone_size: .; d_call: .; v_call: TRBV7-9; j_call: TRBJ2-1; cdr3_aa: CASSLAPAFEQFF; cdr3_nt: TGTGCCAGCAGCTTAGCCCCAGCGTTTGAGCAGTTCTTC
clone_size: .; d_call: .; v_call: TRBV14; j_call: TRBJ2-7; cdr3_aa: CASSQGGTATYEQYF; cdr3_nt: TGTGCCAGCAGCCAAGGAGGGACCGCGACCTACGAGCAGTACTTC
clone_size: .; d_call: TRBD2; v_call: TRBV4-1; j_call: TRBJ2-3; cdr3_aa: CASSQESLAGGRGTQYF; cdr3_nt: TGCGCCAGCAGCCAAGAATCACTAGCGGGGGGCCGGGGTACGCAGTATTTT
clone_size: .; d_call: .; v_call: TRBV5-1; j_call: TRBJ1-2; cdr3_aa: CASSLAGSNNYGYTF; cdr3_nt: TGCGCCAGCAGCTTGGCCGGGAGCAATAACTATGGCTACACCTTC
clone_size: .; d_call: .; v_call: TRBV19; j_call: TRBJ2-7; cdr3_aa: CASSILGESTYEQYF; cdr3_nt: TGTGCCAGTAGTATTTTGGGGGAGTCAACCTACGAGCAGTACTTC
clone_size: .; d_call: .; v_call: TRBV7-9; j_call: TRBJ1-1; cdr3_aa: CASSLSQGKPDTEAFF; cdr3_nt: TGTGCCAGCAGCTTATCCCAGGGCAAACCGGACACTGAAGCTTTCTTT
clone_size: .; d_call: .; v_call: TRBV27; j_call: TRBJ2-7; cdr3_aa: CASSFSPSPSYEQYF; cdr3_nt: TGTGCCAGCAGTTTTAGCCCTTCTCCTTCCTACGAGCAGTACTTC
clone_size: .; d_call: .; v_call: TRBV10-3; j_call: TRBJ1-2; cdr3_aa: CATGEKDYGYTF; cdr3_nt: TGTGCCACCGGAGAAAAGGACTATGGCTACACCTTC
clone_size: .; d_call: .; v_call: TRBV19; j_call: TRBJ2-7; cdr3_aa: CASSLRGPEQYF; cdr3_nt: TGTGCCAGTAGCCTACGGGGACCCGAGCAGTACTTC
clone_size: .; d_call: TRBD1; v_call: TRBV6-5; j_call: TRBJ2-3; cdr3_aa: CASSYSGTAVSDTQYF; cdr3_nt: TGTGCCAGCAGTTACTCCGGGACAGCGGTTTCAGATACGCAGTATTTT
clone_size: .; d_call: TRBD1; v_call: TRBV5-4; j_call: TRBJ1-6; cdr3_aa: CASSYGTGVNNSPLHF; cdr3_nt: TGTGCCAGCAGCTATGGGACAGGGGTTAATAATTCACCCCTCCACTTT
clone_size: .; d_call: .; v_call: TRBV2; j_call: TRBJ2-2; cdr3_aa: CASSGLPNTGELFF; cdr3_nt: TGTGCCAGCAGTGGACTACCGAACACCGGGGAGCTGTTTTTT
clone_size: .; d_call: .; v_call: TRBV5-1; j_call: TRBJ1-2; cdr3_aa: CASSLAQGDGYTF; cdr3_nt: TGCGCCAGCAGCTTGGCGCAGGGAGATGGCTACACCTTC
clone_size: .; d_call: .; v_call: TRBV7-3; j_call: TRBJ2-2; cdr3_aa: CASSSSTVRNTGELFF; cdr3_nt: TGTGCCAGCAGCTCCTCGACAGTTCGGAACACCGGGGAGCTGTTTTTT
clone_size: once; d_call: .; v_call: TRBV30; j_call: TRBJ1-4; cdr3_aa: CAWGNTNEKLFF; cdr3_nt: TGTGCCTGGGGGAATACTAATGAAAAACTGTTTTTT
clone_size: .; d_call: .; v_call: TRBV25-1; j_call: TRBJ2-1; cdr3_aa: CASSDSGRVYNEQFF; cdr3_nt: TGTGCCAGCAGTGATTCGGGTCGGGTCTACAATGAGCAGTTCTTC
clone_size: .; d_call: TRBD2; v_call: TRBV5-4; j_call: TRBJ2-3; cdr3_aa: CASSAGLAGAGNTQYF; cdr3_nt: TGTGCCAGCAGCGCGGGACTAGCGGGAGCAGGGAATACGCAGTATTTT
clone_size: .; d_call: .; v_call: TRBV30; j_call: TRBJ2-7; cdr3_aa: CAWRPLGAYYEQYF; cdr3_nt: TGTGCCTGGAGGCCTCTCGGGGCTTACTACGAGCAGTACTTC
clone_size: .; d_call: .; v_call: TRBV30; j_call: TRBJ2-7; cdr3_aa: CAWSEPREQYF; cdr3_nt: TGTGCCTGGAGTGAGCCCAGGGAGCAGTACTTC
clone_size: .; d_call: .; v_call: TRBV19; j_call: TRBJ1-5; cdr3_aa: CASSGRGVSNQPQHF; cdr3_nt: TGTGCCAGTAGTGGCCGGGGGGTCAGCAATCAGCCCCAGCATTTT
clone_size: .; d_call: TRBD2; v_call: TRBV30; j_call: TRBJ2-1; cdr3_aa: CATRGRENNEQFF; cdr3_nt: TGTGCCACCCGGGGGAGGGAAAACAATGAGCAGTTCTTC
clone_size: .; d_call: TRBD1; v_call: TRBV13; j_call: TRBJ2-7; cdr3_aa: CASSLTGGTYEQYF; cdr3_nt: TGTGCCAGCAGCTTAACAGGGGGTACCTACGAGCAGTACTTC
clone_size: .; d_call: .; v_call: TRBV19; j_call: TRBJ2-7; cdr3_aa: CASSIGSSPSYEQYF; cdr3_nt: TGTGCCAGTAGTATAGGATCTTCGCCTTCGTACGAGCAGTACTTC
clone_size: .; d_call: .; v_call: TRBV5-1; j_call: TRBJ1-4; cdr3_aa: CASRPDSGEKLFF; cdr3_nt: TGCGCCAGCAGACCAGACTCGGGCGAAAAACTGTTTTTT
clone_size: .; d_call: TRBD1; v_call: TRBV27; j_call: TRBJ1-1; cdr3_aa: CASSQDRGKNTEAFF; cdr3_nt: TGTGCCAGCAGTCAGGACAGGGGAAAGAACACTGAAGCTTTCTTT
clone_size: once; d_call: .; v_call: TRBV5-1; j_call: TRBJ1-1; cdr3_aa: CASSLVLGNTEAFF; cdr3_nt: TGCGCCAGCAGCTTGGTGTTGGGGAACACTGAAGCTTTCTTT